This passage covers 2 T cell receptor beta chains from one sample sequenced in a study of cytomegalovirus exposure and HLA in healthy donors (dated 2017 in TCRdb). Library generation was performed with the immunoSEQ multiplex PCR assay. A mixture of 60 forward primers for TCR Vbeta segments and 13 reverse primers for TCR Jbeta segments was used in the multiplex PCR. Sourced from immuneACCESS, this table was stored by TCRdb with only in-frame sequences that have V and J called. A share of the clones is absent; for the studies checked, an unresolved V gene accounts for under half, and the remainder has no known explanation. This sample lists fewer than 140,000 clones; roughly 80% were detected once. The top ten clonotypes cover 2% to 2.5% of the sample. The sequencing input was PBMCs. These receptors came from a man in his forties or fifties in good health and CMV-seronegative.

The chain couples TRBV7-8 to TRBJ1-5; the D is unclear. In germline, CDR1 is SGHVS, CDR2 FQNEAQ. Trimming removed 5 bases at V and 7 bases at J, with 18 bases between. CDR3 length: 15 amino acids. The CDR3 sequence: CASSPDYGPGQPQHF. Written as DNA, the CDR3 is TGTGCCAGCAGCCCCGACTACGGGCCGGGACAGCCCCAGCATTTT. The full variable domain, its missing parts supplied by reference TRBV7-8 and TRBJ1-5, is GAGVSQSPRYKVAKRGQDVALRCDPISGHVSLFWYQQALGQGPEFLTYFQNEAQLDKSGLPSDRFFAERPEGSVSTLKIQRTQQEDSAVYLCASSPDYGPGQPQHFGDGTRLSIL.

The chain couples TRBV5-4 to TRBJ2-7, with TRBD2 matching 12 bases. V was clipped by 5 bases and J by 5 bases; unmatched bases: 11. CDR1 is SGHNT, CDR2 YYREEE, per germline (reference sequence). The CDR3 length is 16 residues. DNA of the CDR3: TGTGCCAGCAGATTGTCTAGCGGGGGGGAATCCGACGAGCAGTACTTC. Amino acids: CASRLSSGGESDEQYF.